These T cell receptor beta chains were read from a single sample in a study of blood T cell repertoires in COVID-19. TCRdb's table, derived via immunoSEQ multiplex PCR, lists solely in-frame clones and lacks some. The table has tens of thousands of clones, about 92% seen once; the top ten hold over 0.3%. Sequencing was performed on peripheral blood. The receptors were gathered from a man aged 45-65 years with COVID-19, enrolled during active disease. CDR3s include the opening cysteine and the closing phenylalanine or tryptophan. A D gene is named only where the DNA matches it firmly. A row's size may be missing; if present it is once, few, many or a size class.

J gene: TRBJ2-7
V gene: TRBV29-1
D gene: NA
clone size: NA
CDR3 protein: CSVAGTFEQYF
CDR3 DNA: TGCAGCGTGGCTGGGACATTCGAGCAGTACTTC

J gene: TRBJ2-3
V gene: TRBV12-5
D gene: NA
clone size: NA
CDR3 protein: CASAVVTDTQYF
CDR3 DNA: TGTGCTAGTGCAGTTGTTACAGATACGCAGTATTTT

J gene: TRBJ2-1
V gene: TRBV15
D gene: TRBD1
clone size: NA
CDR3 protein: CATSGRDRVYNEQFF
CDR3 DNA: TGTGCCACCAGCGGCCGGGACAGGGTCTACAATGAGCAGTTCTTC

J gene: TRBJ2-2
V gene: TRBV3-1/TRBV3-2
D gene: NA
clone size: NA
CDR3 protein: CASSQDWAQGGELFF
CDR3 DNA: TGTGCCAGCAGCCAAGATTGGGCGCAGGGCGGGGAGCTGTTTTTT

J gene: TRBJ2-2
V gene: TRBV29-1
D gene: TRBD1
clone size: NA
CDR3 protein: CSVGQGATGELFF
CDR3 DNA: TGCAGCGTTGGACAGGGGGCCACCGGGGAGCTGTTTTTT

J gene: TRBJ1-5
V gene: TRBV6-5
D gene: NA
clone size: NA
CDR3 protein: CASRDIQANNQPQHF
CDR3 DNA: TGTGCCAGCCGGGACATACAAGCGAACAATCAGCCCCAGCATTTT

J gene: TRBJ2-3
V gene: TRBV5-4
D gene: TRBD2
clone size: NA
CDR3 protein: CASGGGVGTSGSTDTQYF
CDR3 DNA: TGTGCCAGCGGGGGAGGGGTGGGGACTAGCGGGAGCACAGATACGCAGTATTTT

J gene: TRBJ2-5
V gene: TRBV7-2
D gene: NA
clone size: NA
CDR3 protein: CASSLVLAGETQYF
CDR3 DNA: TGTGCCAGCAGCTTAGTACTTGCCGGAGAGACCCAGTACTTC

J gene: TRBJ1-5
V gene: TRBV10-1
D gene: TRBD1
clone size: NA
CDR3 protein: CASTFPRTGGSWGQPQHF
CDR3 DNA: TGCGCCAGCACCTTCCCCCGGACAGGGGGCTCTTGGGGGCAGCCCCAGCATTTT

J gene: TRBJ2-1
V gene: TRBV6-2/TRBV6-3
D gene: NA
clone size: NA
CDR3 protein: CASSYTERTMRQFF
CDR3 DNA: TGTGCCAGCAGTTACACCGAGCGTACAATGAGGCAGTTCTTC

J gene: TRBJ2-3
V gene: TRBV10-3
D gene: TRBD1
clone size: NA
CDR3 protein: CAISQGQGDTDTQYF
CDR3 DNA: TGTGCCATCAGTCAAGGACAGGGGGACACAGATACGCAGTATTTT

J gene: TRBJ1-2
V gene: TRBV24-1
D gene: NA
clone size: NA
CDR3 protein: CATNREGNYGYTF
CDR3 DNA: TGTGCCACCAACAGGGAAGGTAACTATGGCTACACCTTC

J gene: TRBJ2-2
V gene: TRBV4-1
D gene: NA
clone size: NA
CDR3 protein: CASSQLTGTGELFF
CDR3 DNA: TGCGCCAGCAGCCAACTCACAGGGACCGGGGAGCTGTTTTTT

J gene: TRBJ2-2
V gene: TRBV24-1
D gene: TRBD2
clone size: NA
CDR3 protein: CATSDPRTSGVNTGELFF
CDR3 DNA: TGTGCCACCAGTGATCCCCGGACTAGCGGGGTGAACACCGGGGAGCTGTTTTTT

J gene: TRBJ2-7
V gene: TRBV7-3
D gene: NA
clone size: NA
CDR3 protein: CASSQGGSSYEQYF
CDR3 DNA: TGTGCCAGCAGCCAAGGGGGATCCTCCTACGAGCAGTACTTC

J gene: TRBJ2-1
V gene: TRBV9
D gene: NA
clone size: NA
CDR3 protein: CASSAQTVNEQFF
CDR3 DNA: TGTGCCAGCAGCGCTCAAACGGTGAATGAGCAGTTCTTC

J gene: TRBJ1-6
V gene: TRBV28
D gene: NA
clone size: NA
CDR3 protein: CASSLQISSYNSPLHF
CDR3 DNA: TGTGCCAGCAGCCTACAGATAAGCTCCTATAATTCACCCCTCCACTTT

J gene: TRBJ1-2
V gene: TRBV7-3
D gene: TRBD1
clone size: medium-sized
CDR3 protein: CASSSRDRGGNYGYTF
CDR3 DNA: TGTGCCAGCAGCTCCCGGGACAGGGGAGGGAACTATGGCTACACCTTC

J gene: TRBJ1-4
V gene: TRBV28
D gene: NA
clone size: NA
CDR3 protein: CASSLAGGNEKLFF
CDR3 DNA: TGTGCCAGCAGTCTAGCCGGGGGGAATGAAAAACTGTTTTTT

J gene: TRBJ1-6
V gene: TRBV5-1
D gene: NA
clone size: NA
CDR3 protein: CASSLMRRGLASVNSPLHF
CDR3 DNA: TGCGCCAGCAGCTTGATGCGCAGGGGTTTGGCAAGTGTGAATTCACCCCTCCACTTT

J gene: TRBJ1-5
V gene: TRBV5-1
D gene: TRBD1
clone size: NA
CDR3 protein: CASSLGDREGNQPQHF
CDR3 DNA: TGCGCCAGCAGCTTGGGGGACAGGGAAGGCAATCAGCCCCAGCATTTT

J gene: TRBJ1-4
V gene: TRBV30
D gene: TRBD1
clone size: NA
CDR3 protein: CAGDDRGGEKLFF
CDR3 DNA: TGTGCCGGGGACGACAGGGGTGGTGAAAAACTGTTTTTT

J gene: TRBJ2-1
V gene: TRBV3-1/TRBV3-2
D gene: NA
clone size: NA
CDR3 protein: CASSYYRNNEQFF
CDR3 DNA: TGTGCCAGCAGCTATTACAGGAATAATGAGCAGTTCTTC

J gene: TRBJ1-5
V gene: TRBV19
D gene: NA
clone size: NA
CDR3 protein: CASSLKGGASQPQHF
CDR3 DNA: TGTGCCAGTAGTCTGAAGGGGGGGGCAAGTCAGCCCCAGCATTTT

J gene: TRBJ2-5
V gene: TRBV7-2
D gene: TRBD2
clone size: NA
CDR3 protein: CASSRPGGWETQYF
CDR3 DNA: TGTGCCAGCAGCCGTCCGGGGGGGTGGGAGACCCAGTACTTC

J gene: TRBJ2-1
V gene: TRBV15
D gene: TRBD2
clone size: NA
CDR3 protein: CATSRAGTSGRLHGEQFF
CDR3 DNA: TGTGCCACCAGCAGAGCTGGGACTAGCGGGAGGCTACATGGTGAGCAGTTCTTC

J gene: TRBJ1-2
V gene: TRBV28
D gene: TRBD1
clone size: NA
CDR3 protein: CASSLFDRGGGYTF
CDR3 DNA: TGTGCCAGCAGTTTATTCGACAGGGGTGGTGGCTACACCTTC

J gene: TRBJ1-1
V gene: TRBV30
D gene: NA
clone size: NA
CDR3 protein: CAWSGLTANTEAFF
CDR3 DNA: TGTGCCTGGAGTGGACTGACAGCGAACACTGAAGCTTTCTTT

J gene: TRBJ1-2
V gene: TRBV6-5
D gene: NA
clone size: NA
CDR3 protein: CAIQLRDGYTF
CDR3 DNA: TGTGCCATCCAACTCAGGGATGGCTACACCTTC

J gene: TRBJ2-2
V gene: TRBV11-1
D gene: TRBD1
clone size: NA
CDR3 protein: CASSPGTANTGELFF
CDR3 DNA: TGTGCCAGCAGCCCCGGGACAGCGAACACCGGGGAGCTGTTTTTT

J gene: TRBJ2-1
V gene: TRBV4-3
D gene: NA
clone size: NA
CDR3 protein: CASSQEPSPRRNEQFF
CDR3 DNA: TGCGCCAGCAGCCAAGAGCCTAGCCCGCGGCGCAATGAGCAGTTCTTC

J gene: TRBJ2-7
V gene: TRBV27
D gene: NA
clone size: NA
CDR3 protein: CASLSARGEPYEQYF
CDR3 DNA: TGTGCCAGTCTGAGTGCTAGGGGCGAGCCCTACGAGCAGTACTTC

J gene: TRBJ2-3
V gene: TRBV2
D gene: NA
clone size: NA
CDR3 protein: CASSSLGDTQYF
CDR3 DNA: TGTGCCAGCAGTTCACTAGGAGATACGCAGTATTTT

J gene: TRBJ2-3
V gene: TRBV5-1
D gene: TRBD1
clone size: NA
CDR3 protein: CASSPPTGVSSTDTQYF
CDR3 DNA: TGCGCCAGCAGCCCCCCGACAGGGGTCTCTAGCACAGATACGCAGTATTTT

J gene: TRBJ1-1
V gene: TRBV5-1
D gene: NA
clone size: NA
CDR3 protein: CASSLDPGRNTEAFF
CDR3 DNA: TGCGCCAGCAGCTTGGATCCTGGGAGGAACACTGAAGCTTTCTTT

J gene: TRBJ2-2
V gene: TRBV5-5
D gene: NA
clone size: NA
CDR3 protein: CASSLEPGNTWELFF
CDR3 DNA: TGTGCCAGCAGCTTGGAACCCGGGAACACCTGGGAGCTGTTTTTT

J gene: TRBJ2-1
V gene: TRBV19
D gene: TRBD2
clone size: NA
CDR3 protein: CASSSGRPYNEQFF
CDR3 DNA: TGTGCCAGTAGTAGCGGGAGACCCTACAATGAGCAGTTCTTC

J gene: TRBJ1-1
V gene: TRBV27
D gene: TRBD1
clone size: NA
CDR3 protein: CASSFQGGNTEAFF
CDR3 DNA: TGTGCCAGCAGTTTTCAGGGGGGGAACACTGAAGCTTTCTTT

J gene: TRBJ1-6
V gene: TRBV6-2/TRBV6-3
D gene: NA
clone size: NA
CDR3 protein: CASSTDSSYNSPLHF
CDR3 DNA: TGTGCCAGCAGTACGGACAGCTCCTATAATTCACCCCTCCACTTT

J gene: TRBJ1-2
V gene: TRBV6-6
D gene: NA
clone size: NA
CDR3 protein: CASSWGYRDGYTF
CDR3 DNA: TGTGCCAGCAGTTGGGGGTACAGGGATGGCTACACCTTC